Here is one T cell receptor (beta chain) with its context. The sample is drawn from a study of blood T cell repertoires in COVID-19. Study-level background: PBMCs, B-cell-depleted T cells, or T cells provided the cDNA or gDNA that made up the material.

CDR1 is MNHEY, CDR2 SVGAGI, per germline. This CDR3 region has 14 residues. With 9 bases clipped from V and 1 base from J, the junction kept 7 bases outside the gene matches. Per the original methods: Estimation of nucleated cell counts relied on the amplification of reference gene primers. The repertoire was sequenced with immunoSEQ multiplex PCR; TCRdb's copy has only in-frame clones and lacks some. That table is the source of V, J and clone size, and D and trimming were worked out from the DNA. The sample holds about 170,000 clones, less than 85% seen once. This receptor was obtained from a woman older than 75 with acute or convalescent COVID-19. Sequencing was carried out using peripheral blood. This chain links TRBV6-5 with TRBJ1-1; 8 nucleotides agree with TRBD1. CDR3: CASRQGTGNTEAFF. DNA of the CDR3: TGTGCCAGTCGACAGGGGACGGGGAACACTGAAGCTTTCTTT.